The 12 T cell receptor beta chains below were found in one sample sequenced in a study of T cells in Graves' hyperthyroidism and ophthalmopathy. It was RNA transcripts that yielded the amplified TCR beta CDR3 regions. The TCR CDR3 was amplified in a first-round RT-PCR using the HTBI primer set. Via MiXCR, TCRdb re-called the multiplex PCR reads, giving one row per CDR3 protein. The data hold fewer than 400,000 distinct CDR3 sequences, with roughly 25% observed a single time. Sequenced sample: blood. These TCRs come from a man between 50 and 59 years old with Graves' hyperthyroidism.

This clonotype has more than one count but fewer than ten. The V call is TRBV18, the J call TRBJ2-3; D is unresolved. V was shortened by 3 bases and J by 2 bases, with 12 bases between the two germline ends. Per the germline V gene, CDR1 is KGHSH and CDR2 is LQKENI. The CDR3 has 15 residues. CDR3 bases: TGTGCCAGCTCACCCAAAGGCAAACTCACAGATACGCAGTATTTT. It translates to CASSPKGKLTDTQYF.

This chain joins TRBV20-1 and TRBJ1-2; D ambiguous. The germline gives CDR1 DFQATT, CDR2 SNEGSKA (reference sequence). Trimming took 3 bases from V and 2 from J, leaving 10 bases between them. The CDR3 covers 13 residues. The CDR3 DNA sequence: TGCAGTGCTAGTAACGAAGAGAACTATGGCTACACCTTC. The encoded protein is CSASNEENYGYTF.

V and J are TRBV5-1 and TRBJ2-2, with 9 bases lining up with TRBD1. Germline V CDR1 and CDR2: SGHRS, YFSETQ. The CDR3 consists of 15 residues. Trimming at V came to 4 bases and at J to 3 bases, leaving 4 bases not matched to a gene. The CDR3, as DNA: TGCGCCAGCAGCCCCACAGGGGGCTACACCGGGGAGCTGTTTTTT. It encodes CASSPTGGYTGELFF. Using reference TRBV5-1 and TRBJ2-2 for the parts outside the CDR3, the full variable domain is KAGVTQTPRYLIKTRGQQVTLSCSPISGHRSVSWYQQTPGQGLQFLFEYFSETQRNKGNFPGRFSGRQFSNSRSEMNVSTLELGDSALYLCASSPTGGYTGELFFGEGSRLTVL.

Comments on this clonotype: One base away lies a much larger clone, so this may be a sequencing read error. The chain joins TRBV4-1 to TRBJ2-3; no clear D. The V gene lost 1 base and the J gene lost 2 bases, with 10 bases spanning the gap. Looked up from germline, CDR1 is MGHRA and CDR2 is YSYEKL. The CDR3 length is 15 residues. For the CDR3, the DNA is TGCGCCAGCAGCCAAGGTGGCGTACCCACAGATACGCAGTATTTT. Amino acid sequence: CASSQGGVPTDTQYF.

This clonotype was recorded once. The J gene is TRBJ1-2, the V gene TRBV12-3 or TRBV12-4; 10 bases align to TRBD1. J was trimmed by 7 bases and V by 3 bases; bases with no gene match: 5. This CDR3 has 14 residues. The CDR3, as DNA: TGTGCCAGCAGTTTGTTCCGACAGGGGGCTGGCTACACCTTC. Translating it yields CASSLFRQGAGYTF.

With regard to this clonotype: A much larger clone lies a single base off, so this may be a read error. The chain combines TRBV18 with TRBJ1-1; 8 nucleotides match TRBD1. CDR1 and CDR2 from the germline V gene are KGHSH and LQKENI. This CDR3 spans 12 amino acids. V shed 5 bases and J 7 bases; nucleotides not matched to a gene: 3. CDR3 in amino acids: CASSTGTGEAFF. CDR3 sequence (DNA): TGTGCCAGCTCAACCGGGACAGGTGAAGCTTTCTTT.

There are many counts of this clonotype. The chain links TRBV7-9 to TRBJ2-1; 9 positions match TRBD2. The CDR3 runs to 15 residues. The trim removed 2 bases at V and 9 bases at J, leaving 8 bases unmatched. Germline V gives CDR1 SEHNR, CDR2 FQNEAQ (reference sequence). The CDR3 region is CASSLRTSAGGEQFF. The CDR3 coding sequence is TGTGCCAGCAGCTTAAGGACTAGCGCCGGGGGTGAGCAGTTCTTC.

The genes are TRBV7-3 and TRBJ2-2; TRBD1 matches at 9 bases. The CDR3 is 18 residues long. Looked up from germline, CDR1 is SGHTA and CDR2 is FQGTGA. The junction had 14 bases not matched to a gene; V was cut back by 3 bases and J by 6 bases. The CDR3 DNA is TGTGCCAGCAGCTTGTTGGACAGGGGACCCCCCTTCGCCGGGGAGCTGTTTTTT. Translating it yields CASSLLDRGPPFAGELFF. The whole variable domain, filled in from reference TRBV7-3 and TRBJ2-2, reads GAGVSQTPSNKVTEKGKYVELRCDPISGHTALYWYRQSLGQGPEFLIYFQGTGAADDSGLPNDRFFAVRPEGSVSTLKIQRTERGDSAVYLCASSLLDRGPPFAGELFFGEGSRLTVL.

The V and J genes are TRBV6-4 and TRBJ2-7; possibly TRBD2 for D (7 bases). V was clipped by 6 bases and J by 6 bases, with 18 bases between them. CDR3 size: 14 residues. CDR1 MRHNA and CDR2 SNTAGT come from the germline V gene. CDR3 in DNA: TGTGCCAGCAGGAAACAGGGAGGGGGTGCCGAGCAGTACTTC. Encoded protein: CASRKQGGGAEQYF.

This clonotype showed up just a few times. Written as DNA, the CDR3 is TGTGCCAGCAGCTTGGAACAGGGGGACTATGGCTACACCTTC. It translates to CASSLEQGDYGYTF. The chain links TRBV5-5 to TRBJ1-2, with 8 positions matching TRBD1. From germline, CDR1 is SGHKS and CDR2 YYEKEE (reference sequence). V was pared by 0 bases and J by 3 bases, with 1 base of the junction left unmatched. CDR3 length: 14 residues.

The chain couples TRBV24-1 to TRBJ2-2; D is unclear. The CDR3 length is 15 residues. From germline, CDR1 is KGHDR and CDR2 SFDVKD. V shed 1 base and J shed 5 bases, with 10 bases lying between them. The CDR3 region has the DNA TGTGCCACCAGTGATTTAGGCCAGTCTACCGGGGAGCTGTTTTTT. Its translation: CATSDLGQSTGELFF.

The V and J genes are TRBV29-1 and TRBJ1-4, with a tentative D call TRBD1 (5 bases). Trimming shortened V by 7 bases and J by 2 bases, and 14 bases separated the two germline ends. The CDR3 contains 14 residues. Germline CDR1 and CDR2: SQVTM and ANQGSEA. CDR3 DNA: TGCAGCGCCTCCCCGGGACGTACTAATGAAAAACTGTTTTTT. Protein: CSASPGRTNEKLFF.